Following are 29 T cell receptor beta chains from one sample sequenced in a study of T cells after yellow fever vaccination. TCRdb processed the 5' RACE reads anew with MiXCR; each CDR3 protein has one entry. The sample lists hundreds of thousands of distinct CDR3 sequences, 20% to 25% seen once, with roughly a sixth in the top ten. The material was PBMCs, obtained approximately 22 days after the first yellow fever vaccination. The source of these receptors is a man aged 18 to 30 who received the YFV17D yellow fever vaccine.

In its sample, this clonotype was seen many times. The chain uses TRBV20-1 and TRBJ1-5, with D maybe TRBD1 (5 bases). The CDR3 has 14 amino acids. CDR1 and CDR2 (germline): DFQATT, SNEGSKA (reference sequence). Trimming took 0 bases from V and 4 from J, leaving 10 bases between them. The CDR3 sequence: CSARDRGGNQPQHF. In DNA form, the CDR3 reads TGCAGTGCTAGAGATCGCGGGGGTAATCAGCCCCAGCATTTT.

There are a few counts of this clonotype. V and J are TRBV11-2 and TRBJ1-1, with D uncertain. V lost 2 bases, J lost 7 bases, and 8 bases lay in between. This CDR3 comprises 12 residues. Germline V lookup: CDR1 SGHAT, CDR2 FQNNGV. The CDR3, as DNA: TGTGCCAGCAGCTTATCCGCAATTGAAGCTTTCTTT. This sequence encodes CASSLSAIEAFF. The whole variable domain, remainder taken from reference TRBV11-2 and TRBJ1-1, is EAGVAQSPRYKIIEKRQSVAFWCNPISGHATLYWYQQILGQGPKLLIQFQNNGVVDDSQLPKDRFSAERLKGVDSTLKIQPAKLEDSAVYLCASSLSAIEAFFGQGTRLTVV.

The chain uses TRBV4-2 and TRBJ2-1; D gene ambiguous. The CDR3 loop spans 16 amino acids. Germline V gene data show CDR1 as LGHNA and CDR2 as YNFKEQ. The germline V and J ends were trimmed by 1 base and 7 bases, with 17 bases remaining between them. This CDR3 is CASSQAANTWENEQFF. For the CDR3, the DNA is TGTGCCAGCAGCCAAGCGGCAAACACTTGGGAAAATGAGCAGTTCTTC.

This clonotype was picked up a small number of times. This chain joins TRBV6-2 or TRBV6-3 and TRBJ1-6; tentatively, D is TRBD1 (5 bases). Trimming left V 1 base short and J 0 bases short, with 19 bases between. The CDR3 runs to 20 residues. CDR1 MNHEY and CDR2 SVGEGT come from the germline V gene. The CDR3 sequence: CASSYFAPGDSSSYNSPLHF. The CDR3 nucleotides are TGTGCCAGCAGTTACTTCGCCCCGGGGGATTCTAGCTCCTATAATTCACCCCTCCACTTT.

This chain connects TRBV6-5 to TRBJ2-3, with D uncertain. There are 15 residues in the CDR3. Trimming pared 2 bases from V and 6 bases from J, leaving 15 bases between. The germline V gene encodes CDR1 MNHEY and CDR2 SVGAGI. As DNA, the CDR3 is TGTGCCAGCAGTTACGTAACGCTATCGGTGGATACGCAGTATTTT. Translated, it gives CASSYVTLSVDTQYF.

This clonotype was detected a few times. The chain links TRBV5-6 to TRBJ1-6, with D possibly being TRBD1 (5 bases). The germline V and J ends were trimmed by 3 bases and 6 bases, with 19 bases remaining between them. Germline V lookup: CDR1 SGHDT, CDR2 YYEEEE. The CDR3 has 17 amino acids. CDR3 sequence (DNA): TGTGCCAGCAGCTCGGCGGCGGGGGGTGGACTTAATTCACCCCTCCACTTT. Encoded protein: CASSSAAGGGLNSPLHF.

V is TRBV20-1 and J is TRBJ2-7, with no clear D. V lost 0 bases and J lost 11, with 11 bases in between. CDR1 is DFQATT, CDR2 SNEGSKA, per germline (reference sequence). The CDR3 consists of 11 residues. This CDR3 is CSAREARREYF. Here the CDR3 DNA reads TGCAGTGCTAGAGAGGCTAGAAGGGAGTACTTC.

This clonotype came up a few times. V usage is TRBV3-1 and J usage is TRBJ2-5, with 10 bases that match TRBD1. There are 14 residues in the CDR3. The germline V gene encodes CDR1 LGHDT and CDR2 YNNKEL (reference sequence). The junction had 9 bases not matched to a gene; V was cut back by 5 bases and J by 9 bases. Here the CDR3 reads CASSYGQGVYPQYF. DNA for the CDR3: TGTGCCAGCAGCTATGGACAGGGGGTGTACCCCCAGTACTTC.

The rearrangement links TRBV27 to TRBJ2-1; 8 positions agree with TRBD2. The V and J ends lost 2 bases and 5 bases, in that order; junction bases with no gene match: 5. The CDR3 loop spans 15 amino acids. CDR1 is MNHEY, CDR2 SMNVEV, per germline (reference sequence). The CDR3 nucleotides are TGTGCCAGCAGTTTACGAGCGGGGGCCCACAATGAGCAGTTCTTC. Translated, it gives CASSLRAGAHNEQFF.

This clonotype was picked up many times. The CDR3 DNA follows: TGTGCCAGCAGTCTCGGACTAGCGGGGGGCGGCACAGATACGCAGTATTTT. Translation gives CASSLGLAGGGTDTQYF. This rearrangement joins TRBV12-3 or TRBV12-4 to TRBJ2-3; 14 bases line up with TRBD2. The CDR3 consists of 17 residues. Trimming cost V 5 bases and J 1 base; bases outside gene matches: 5.

The chain recombines TRBV6-2 or TRBV6-3 with TRBJ1-4; perhaps TRBD1 as D (5 bases). Trimming cost V 2 bases and J 6 bases, with 16 bases left between them. Germline CDR1 is MNHEY and CDR2 is SVGEGT. The CDR3 contains 16 residues. CDR3 residues: CASSYRRGGIDEKLFF. CDR3 nucleotide sequence: TGTGCCAGCAGTTACCGGCGTGGGGGGATTGATGAAAAACTGTTTTTT.

Only a few counts were recorded for this clonotype. This chain links TRBV29-1 with TRBJ2-6; the D is unclear. The germline V gene has CDR1 SQVTM and CDR2 ANQGSEA. V lost 3 bases and J lost 0, with 9 bases in between. The CDR3 sequence is 15 residues long. The CDR3 loop reads CSVDPQDSGANVLTF. The CDR3 DNA reads as TGCAGCGTTGATCCGCAGGACTCTGGGGCCAACGTCCTGACTTTC.

V gene TRBV19 combines with J gene TRBJ2-1; 11 bases are shared with TRBD2. This CDR3 is 15 amino acids long. The V gene's germline CDR1 is LNHDA and CDR2 SQIVND (reference sequence). Trimming took 6 bases from V and 5 from J; bases not matched to a gene: 6. This chain's CDR3 is CASRGRGLADNEQFF. The CDR3 DNA reads TGTGCCAGTAGGGGTCGGGGACTAGCGGACAATGAGCAGTTCTTC.

This clonotype was detected a few times. This sequence joins TRBV4-2 and TRBJ1-5; D not resolved. The CDR3 consists of 16 residues. Trimming pared 3 bases from V and 4 bases from J, leaving 16 bases between. Germline V CDR1 and CDR2: LGHNA, YNFKEQ. CDR3 amino acids: CASSQGAQLPNQPQHF. In DNA, the CDR3 is TGTGCCAGCAGCCAGGGTGCGCAGCTCCCTAATCAGCCCCAGCATTTT.

The chain employs TRBV5-6 and TRBJ1-4; D is unresolved. Germline V CDR1 and CDR2: SGHDT, YYEEEE. Trimming removed 2 bases from V and 8 bases from J, with 7 bases in between. The CDR3 loop spans 12 amino acids. The chain's CDR3 is CASSFYSEKLFF. The CDR3 coding sequence is TGTGCCAGCAGCTTTTATTCCGAAAAACTGTTTTTT.

The J gene is TRBJ2-4, the V gene TRBV4-3; unclear D gene. This CDR3 spans 14 amino acids. Between the trimmed V and J ends, which lost 0 bases and 7 bases, there was a span of 10 bases. CDR1 LGHNA and CDR2 YSLEER come from the germline V gene. The CDR3 bases are TGCGCCAGCAGCCAAGATCATCCTGTGAACATTCAGTACTTC. Encoded protein: CASSQDHPVNIQYF.

The table lists this clonotype with many counts. An end of the junction differs from the germline gene, which may be a read error. V and J are TRBV5-1 and TRBJ1-2; D gene ambiguous. The germline V gene has CDR1 SGHRS and CDR2 YFSETQ. CDR3 length equals 11 residues. CDR3 loop: CASSPTEIRAF. DNA of the CDR3: TGCGCCAGCAGCCCGACGGAGATTAGGGCCTTC. The complete variable domain, with remaining parts taken from reference TRBV5-1 and TRBJ1-2, reads KAGVTQTPRYLIKTRGQQVTLSCSPISGHRSVSWYQQTPGQGLQFLFEYFSETQRNKGNFPGRFSGRQFSNSRSEMNVSTLELGDSALYLCASSPTEIRAFGSGTRLTVV.

This clonotype was detected only a few times. The chain is built from TRBV5-1 and TRBJ2-1; 7 nucleotides agree with TRBD1. From germline, CDR1 is SGHRS and CDR2 YFSETQ. Trimming removed 0 bases from V and 4 bases from J; junction bases left unmatched: 1. The CDR3 spans 14 residues. The CDR3 loop is CASSLVQGYNEQFF. CDR3 nucleotide sequence: TGCGCCAGCAGCTTGGTACAGGGGTACAATGAGCAGTTCTTC. Together with reference TRBV5-1 and TRBJ2-1, the CDR3 gives the full variable domain: KAGVTQTPRYLIKTRGQQVTLSCSPISGHRSVSWYQQTPGQGLQFLFEYFSETQRNKGNFPGRFSGRQFSNSRSEMNVSTLELGDSALYLCASSLVQGYNEQFFGPGTRLTVL.

The V gene is TRBV5-1, the J gene TRBJ1-2, with D possibly TRBD1 on 6 matching bases. The CDR3 has 13 residues. Trimming took off 3 bases at V and 6 bases at J, with 12 bases between the two ends. In germline, CDR1 is SGHRS, CDR2 YFSETQ. In DNA form, the CDR3 reads TGCGCCAGCAGCTCACAGGGCGAAGATGGCTACACCTTC. It is translated as CASSSQGEDGYTF.

The chain has TRBV11-1 and TRBJ2-5, with 7 bases identical to TRBD1. CDR3 size: 13 residues. Looked up from germline, CDR1 is SGHAT and CDR2 is FQDESV (reference sequence). J lost 4 bases, V lost 3 bases, and 2 bases had no gene match. CDR3 region: CASSFKGAETQYF. The CDR3 coding sequence is TGTGCCAGCAGCTTTAAGGGGGCAGAGACCCAGTACTTC.

This clonotype showed up just a few times. The chain couples TRBV20-1 to TRBJ2-7, with TRBD1 matching 12 bases. Germline trimming cut 3 bases from V and 5 bases from J; bases unmatched to any gene: 8. Germline CDR1 and CDR2: DFQATT and SNEGSKA (reference sequence). The CDR3 runs to 15 residues. The CDR3 nucleotides are TGCAGTGCTAGGCGGGACAGGGGGCGCGGCGACGAGCAGTACGTC. Translation gives CSARRDRGRGDEQYV.

This clonotype was counted only a few times. V gene TRBV5-1 combines with J gene TRBJ2-1; tentatively, D is TRBD1 (6 bases). The length of the CDR3 is 16 residues. Germline CDR1 is SGHRS and CDR2 is YFSETQ. The V end was cut by 0 bases, the J end by 5 bases, with 15 bases between. The CDR3, as DNA: TGCGCCAGCAGCTTGGGGGGACACTCTCAAAACAATGAGCAGTTCTTC. Its translation is CASSLGGHSQNNEQFF.

The gene calls are TRBV15 and TRBJ2-1; D uncertain. Germline CDR1 reads LNHNV; CDR2 reads YYDKDF (reference sequence). V lost 8 bases to trimming and J lost 12 bases, with 14 bases between them. There are 11 residues in the CDR3. CDR3 in DNA: TGTGCCACCGGCTGGCCTCTTGGGCAGTTCTTC. It codes for CATGWPLGQFF.

This clonotype was counted a few times. The V call is TRBV3-1, the J call TRBJ2-5; D assignment may be TRBD1 or TRBD2 (6 bases each). Germline V gene sequence: CDR1 LGHDT, CDR2 YNNKEL (reference sequence). Trimming took off 4 bases at V and 7 bases at J, with 19 bases between the two ends. This CDR3 spans 15 amino acids. The CDR3, as DNA: TGTGCCAGCAGCCTCGACAGGACCTTGGAGGGGACCCAGTACTTC. The encoded protein is CASSLDRTLEGTQYF.

Written as DNA, the CDR3 is TGTGCCAGTAATGGGGGGATTTACAATGAGCAGTTCTTC. Translation gives CASNGGIYNEQFF. V and J are TRBV19 and TRBJ2-1, with a weak D call TRBD2 (6 bases). The CDR3 loop spans 13 amino acids. From germline, CDR1 is LNHDA and CDR2 SQIVND (reference sequence). V gave up 7 bases and J gave up 4 bases, with 11 bases separating them.

This clonotype was counted between two and nine times. The chain is built from TRBV27 and TRBJ1-5; D uncertain. V was shortened by 2 bases and J by 2 bases, with 16 bases between the two germline ends. Germline-derived CDR1 and CDR2 are MNHEY and SMNVEV (reference sequence). This CDR3 contains 17 residues. This chain's CDR3 is CASSLVFMGMRNQPQHF. The CDR3, as DNA: TGTGCCAGCAGTTTAGTATTCATGGGGATGCGCAATCAGCCCCAGCATTTT.

This clonotype turned up a few times. The chain links TRBV29-1 to TRBJ2-2; D remains ambiguous. The CDR3 has 12 amino acids. CDR1 is SQVTM, CDR2 ANQGSEA, per germline. V dropped 6 bases and J dropped 5 bases, with 10 bases sitting between them. The CDR3 loop is CSVPAWTGELFF. DNA of the CDR3: TGCAGCGTGCCCGCGTGGACCGGGGAGCTGTTTTTT.

The J gene is TRBJ2-3, the V gene TRBV12-3 or TRBV12-4, with TRBD2 as a possible D gene (7 bases). This CDR3 contains 16 residues. The V end lost 4 bases, the J end lost 2 bases, and 16 bases lay between the germline ends. In DNA, the CDR3 is TGTGCCAGCAGTTACCTAAGGGGGGGGCCCACAGATACGCAGTATTTT. As protein: CASSYLRGGPTDTQYF.

This chain's CDR3 is CASSQESDRAGNTIYF. For the CDR3, the DNA is TGCGCCAGCAGCCAAGAATCGGACAGGGCTGGAAACACCATATATTTT. The rearrangement links TRBV4-3 to TRBJ1-3; 8 bases align to TRBD1. The germline CDR1 and CDR2 sequences are LGHNA and YSLEER. Trimming took 0 bases from V and 2 from J; bases not matched to a gene: 3. This CDR3 has 16 amino acids.